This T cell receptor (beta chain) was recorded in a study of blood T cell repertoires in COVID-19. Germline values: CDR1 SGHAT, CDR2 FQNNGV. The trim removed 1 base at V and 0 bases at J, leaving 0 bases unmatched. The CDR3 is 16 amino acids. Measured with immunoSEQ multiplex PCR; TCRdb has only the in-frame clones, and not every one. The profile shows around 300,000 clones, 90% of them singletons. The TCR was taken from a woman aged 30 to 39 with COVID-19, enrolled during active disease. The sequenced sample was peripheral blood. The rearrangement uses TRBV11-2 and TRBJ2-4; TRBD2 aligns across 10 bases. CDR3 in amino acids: CASSLGLAGAKNIQYF. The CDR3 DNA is TGTGCCAGCAGCTTAGGACTAGCGGGAGCCAAAAACATTCAGTACTTC.